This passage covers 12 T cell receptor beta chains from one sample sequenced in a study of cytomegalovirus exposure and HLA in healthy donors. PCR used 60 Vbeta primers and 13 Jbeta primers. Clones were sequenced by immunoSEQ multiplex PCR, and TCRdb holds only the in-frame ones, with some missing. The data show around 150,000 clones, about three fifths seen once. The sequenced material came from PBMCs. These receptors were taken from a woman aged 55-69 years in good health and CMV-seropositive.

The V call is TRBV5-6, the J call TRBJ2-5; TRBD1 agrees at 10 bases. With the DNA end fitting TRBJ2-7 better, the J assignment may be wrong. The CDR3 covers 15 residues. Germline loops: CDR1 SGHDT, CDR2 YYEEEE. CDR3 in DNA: TGTGCCAGCAGCTTGACCGACAGGGGGCGCTACGAGCAGTACTTC. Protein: CASSLTDRGRYEQYF.

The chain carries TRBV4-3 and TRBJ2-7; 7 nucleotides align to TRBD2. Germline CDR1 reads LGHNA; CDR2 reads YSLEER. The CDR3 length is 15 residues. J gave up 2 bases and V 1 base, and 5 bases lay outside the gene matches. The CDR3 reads CASSQAAGRAYEQYF. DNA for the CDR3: TGCGCCAGCAGCCAAGCAGCGGGGAGGGCCTACGAGCAGTACTTC.

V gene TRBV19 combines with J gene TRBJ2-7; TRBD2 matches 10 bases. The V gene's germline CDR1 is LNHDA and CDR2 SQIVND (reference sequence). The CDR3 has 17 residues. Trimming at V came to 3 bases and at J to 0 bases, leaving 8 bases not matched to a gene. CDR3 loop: CASSIFQREGGSYEQYF. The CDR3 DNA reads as TGTGCCAGTAGTATTTTTCAGCGGGAGGGTGGCTCCTACGAGCAGTACTTC. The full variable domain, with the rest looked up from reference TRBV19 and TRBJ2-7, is DGGITQSPKYLFRKEGQNVTLSCEQNLNHDAMYWYRQDPGQGLRLIYYSQIVNDFQKGDIAEGYSVSREKKESFPLTVTSAQKNPTAFYLCASSIFQREGGSYEQYFGPGTRLTVT.

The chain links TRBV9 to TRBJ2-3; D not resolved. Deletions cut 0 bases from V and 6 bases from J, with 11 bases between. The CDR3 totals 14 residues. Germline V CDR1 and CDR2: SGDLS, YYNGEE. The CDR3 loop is CASSVAPRRDTQYF. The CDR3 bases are TGTGCCAGCAGCGTAGCCCCCCGGCGGGATACGCAGTATTTT.

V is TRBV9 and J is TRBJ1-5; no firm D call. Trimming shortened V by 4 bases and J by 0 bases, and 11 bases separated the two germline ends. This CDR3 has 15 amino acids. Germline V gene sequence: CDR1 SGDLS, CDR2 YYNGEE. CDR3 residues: CASSSEQHSNQPQHF. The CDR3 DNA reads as TGTGCCAGCAGCTCAGAACAACATAGCAATCAGCCCCAGCATTTT.

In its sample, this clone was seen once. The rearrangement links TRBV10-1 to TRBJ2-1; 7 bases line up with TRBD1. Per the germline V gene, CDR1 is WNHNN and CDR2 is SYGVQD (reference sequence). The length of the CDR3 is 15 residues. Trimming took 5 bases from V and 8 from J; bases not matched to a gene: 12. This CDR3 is CASSLAARGLDEQFF. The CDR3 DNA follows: TGCGCCAGCAGTTTGGCAGCCAGGGGGTTGGATGAGCAGTTCTTC.

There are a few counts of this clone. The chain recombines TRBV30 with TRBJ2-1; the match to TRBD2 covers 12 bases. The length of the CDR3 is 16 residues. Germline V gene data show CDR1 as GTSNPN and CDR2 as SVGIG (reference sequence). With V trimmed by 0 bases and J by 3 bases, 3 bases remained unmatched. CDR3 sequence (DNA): TGTGCCTGGAGTGTCCCTAGCGGGAGGGACTACAATGAGCAGTTCTTC. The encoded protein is CAWSVPSGRDYNEQFF. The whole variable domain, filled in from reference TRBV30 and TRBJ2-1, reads SQTIHQWPATLVQPVGSPLSLECTVEGTSNPNLYWYRQAAGRGLQLLFYSVGIGQISSEVPQNLSASRPQDRQFILSSKKLLLSDSGFYLCAWSVPSGRDYNEQFFGPGTRLTVL.

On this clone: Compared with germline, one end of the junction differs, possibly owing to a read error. The CDR3 nucleotides are TGTGCCAGCAGCTTAACGGGCGGGCAGGGGGACAAGGAGCAGTTCTTC. It yields the protein CASSLTGGQGDKEQFF. The chain is built from TRBV7-3 and TRBJ2-1; 7 nucleotides line up with TRBD1. Germline loops: CDR1 SGHTA, CDR2 FQGTGA. This CDR3 spans 16 amino acids.

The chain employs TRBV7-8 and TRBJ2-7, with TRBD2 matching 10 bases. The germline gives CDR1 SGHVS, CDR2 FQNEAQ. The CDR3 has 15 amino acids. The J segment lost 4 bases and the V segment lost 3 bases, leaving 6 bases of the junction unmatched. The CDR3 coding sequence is TGTGCCAGCAGCTTGACGACTAGCGGGTGGTACGAGCAGTACTTC. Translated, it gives CASSLTTSGWYEQYF.

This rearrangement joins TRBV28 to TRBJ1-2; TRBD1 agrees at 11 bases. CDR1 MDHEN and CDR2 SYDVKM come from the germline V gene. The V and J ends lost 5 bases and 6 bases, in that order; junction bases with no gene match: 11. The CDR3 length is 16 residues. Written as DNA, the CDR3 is TGTGCCAGCAGTCCTCCCGGACAGGGGGCCCGAAATGGCTACACCTTC. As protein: CASSPPGQGARNGYTF.

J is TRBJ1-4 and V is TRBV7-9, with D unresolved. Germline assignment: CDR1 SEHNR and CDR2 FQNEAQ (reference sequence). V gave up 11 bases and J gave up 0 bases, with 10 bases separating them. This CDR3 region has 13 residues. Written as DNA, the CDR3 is TGTGCCGTCGGTTCTGCAACTAATGAAAAACTGTTTTTT. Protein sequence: CAVGSATNEKLFF.

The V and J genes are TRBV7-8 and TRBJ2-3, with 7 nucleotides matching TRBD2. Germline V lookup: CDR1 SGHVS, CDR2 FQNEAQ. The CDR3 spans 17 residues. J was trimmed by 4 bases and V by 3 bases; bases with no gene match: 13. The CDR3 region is CASSFFEGGRSSDTQYF. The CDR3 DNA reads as TGTGCCAGCAGCTTTTTTGAGGGCGGGAGATCCTCAGATACGCAGTATTTT. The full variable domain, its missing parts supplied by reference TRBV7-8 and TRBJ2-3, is GAGVSQSPRYKVAKRGQDVALRCDPISGHVSLFWYQQALGQGPEFLTYFQNEAQLDKSGLPSDRFFAERPEGSVSTLKIQRTQQEDSAVYLCASSFFEGGRSSDTQYFGPGTRLTVL.